Following are 2 T cell receptor beta chains from one sample sequenced in a study of beta chain features in type 1 diabetes. Study observations and caveats: Researchers report that Type 1 diabetes patients had moderately but significantly shorter TCRB CDR3s across all four CD4+ subsets.

Expressed TCRB transcripts were sequenced, since all the RNA that had been isolated was reverse transcribed. TCRdb's copy holds only in-frame clones and misses some; the assay was immunoSEQ multiplex PCR. The sample has 150,000 to 200,000 clones; around 8% are singletons. Their antigen targets remain unknown. The sequenced sample was central memory CD4+ T cells from blood. The receptors were sampled from a woman aged 18-35 years with type 1 diabetes.

The chain uses TRBV5-1 and TRBJ1-1; D unresolved. The V end was cut by 4 bases, the J end by 0 bases, with 10 bases between. The CDR3 loop spans 14 amino acids. Germline lookup yields CDR1 SGHRS and CDR2 YFSETQ. CDR3 nucleotide sequence: TGCGCCAGCAGCCCTTTGTCCTTGAACACTGAAGCTTTCTTT. Translation gives CASSPLSLNTEAFF.

CDR3: CASSRGGGSNSNQPQHF. The DNA of the CDR3 is TGCGCCAGCAGTCGGGGCGGAGGGAGCAATAGCAATCAGCCCCAGCATTTT. This chain uses TRBV23-1 with TRBJ1-5; D is perhaps TRBD1 (5 bases). TRBV23-1 is flagged as an ORF with uncertain function. The V gene lost 4 bases and the J gene lost 0 bases, with 16 bases spanning the gap. The CDR3 is 17 amino acids.